The T cell receptor (beta chain) described here comes from a study of T cells in Graves' hyperthyroidism and ophthalmopathy. Study details: Any treatment followed the collection of peripheral blood at initial diagnosis.

Patients were excluded for uncontrolled infection, other autoimmune disease, pregnancy or lactation. Fresh peripheral blood, approximately 10 ml, was the source of the PBMCs. CDR3 length: 14 residues. Germline V gives CDR1 SNHLY, CDR2 FYNNEI. Deletions cut 5 bases from V and 8 bases from J, with 18 bases between. TCR beta CDR3 regions were amplified from RNA transcripts. First-round RT-PCR of the TCR CDR3 relied on the HTBI primer set. Each CDR3 protein is one row after TCRdb ran MiXCR on the multiplex PCR reads. The table includes hundreds of thousands of distinct CDR3 sequences, around 15% detected once.

The sample comprised blood. This TCR was sampled from a middle-aged woman with Graves' ophthalmopathy. V gene TRBV2 combines with J gene TRBJ1-1; D possibly corresponds to TRBD1 (5 bases). The CDR3 region is CASSWGRWLDEAFF. CDR3 DNA: TGTGCCAGCAGTTGGGGCAGGTGGTTGGACGAAGCTTTCTTT.